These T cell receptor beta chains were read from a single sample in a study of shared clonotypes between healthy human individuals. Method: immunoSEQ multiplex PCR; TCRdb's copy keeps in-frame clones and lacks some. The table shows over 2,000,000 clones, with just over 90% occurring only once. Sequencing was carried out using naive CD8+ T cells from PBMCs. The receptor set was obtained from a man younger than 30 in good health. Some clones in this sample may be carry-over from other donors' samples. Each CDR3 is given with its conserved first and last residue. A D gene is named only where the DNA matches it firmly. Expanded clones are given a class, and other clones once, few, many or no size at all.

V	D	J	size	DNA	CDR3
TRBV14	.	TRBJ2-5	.	TGTGCCAGCAGCCAAGATTGGCCCACGGAGACCCAGTACTTC	CASSQDWPTETQYF
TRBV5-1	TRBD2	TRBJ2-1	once	TGCGCCAGCAGACCGGGGGGAAGCTCCTACAATGAGCAGTTCTTC	CASRPGGSSYNEQFF
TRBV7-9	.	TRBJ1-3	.	TGTGCCAGCAGCTTAACGTCTTTCGGAGCCCAAAACACCATATATTTT	CASSLTSFGAQNTIYF
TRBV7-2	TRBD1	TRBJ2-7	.	TGTGCCAGCAGCTTAGTGACAGGGCCTTCAAACGAGCAGTACTTC	CASSLVTGPSNEQYF
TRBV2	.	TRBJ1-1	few	TGTGCCAGTCCGCCCCACAGAACAGCCAACACTGAAGCTTTCTTT	CASPPHRTANTEAFF
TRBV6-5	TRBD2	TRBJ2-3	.	TGTGCCAGCAGTTCGGGAGGGTCAGATACGCAGTATTTT	CASSSGGSDTQYF
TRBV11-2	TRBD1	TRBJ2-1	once	TGTGCCAGCAGCACCCGGGACAGGCAATACAATGAGCAGTTCTTC	CASSTRDRQYNEQFF
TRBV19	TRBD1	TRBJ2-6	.	TGTGCCAGTGCCGGGACAGGTGTCGGGGCCAACGTCCTGACTTTC	CASAGTGVGANVLTF
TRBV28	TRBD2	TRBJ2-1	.	TGTGCCAGCAGCCTCCTCGGGGGGGATGAGCAGTTCTTC	CASSLLGGDEQFF
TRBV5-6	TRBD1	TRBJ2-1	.	TGTGCCAGCAGCTTCGGGGACAGGGAGTCTCGCAATGAGCAGTTCTTC	CASSFGDRESRNEQFF
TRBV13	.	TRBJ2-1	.	TGTGCCAGCAGCCGTAACTCCGGGACCAGTGATGAGCAGTTCTTC	CASSRNSGTSDEQFF
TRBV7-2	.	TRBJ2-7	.	TGTGCCAGCAGCTCAGGGCCTGAGCAGTACTTC	CASSSGPEQYF
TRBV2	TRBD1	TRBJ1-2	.	TGTGCCAGCAAAATCGACAGGGGGCCAGATGGCTACACCTTC	CASKIDRGPDGYTF
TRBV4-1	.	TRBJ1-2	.	TGCGCCAGCAGCCAATTCGGGACTGCGGGGGGCTACACCTTC	CASSQFGTAGGYTF
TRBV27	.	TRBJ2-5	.	TGTGCCAGCAGTTCACGGTACCAAGAGACCCAGTACTTC	CASSSRYQETQYF
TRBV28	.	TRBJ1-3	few	TGTGCCAGCAGCCCCCCAGGGTCTGGAAACACCATATATTTT	CASSPPGSGNTIYF